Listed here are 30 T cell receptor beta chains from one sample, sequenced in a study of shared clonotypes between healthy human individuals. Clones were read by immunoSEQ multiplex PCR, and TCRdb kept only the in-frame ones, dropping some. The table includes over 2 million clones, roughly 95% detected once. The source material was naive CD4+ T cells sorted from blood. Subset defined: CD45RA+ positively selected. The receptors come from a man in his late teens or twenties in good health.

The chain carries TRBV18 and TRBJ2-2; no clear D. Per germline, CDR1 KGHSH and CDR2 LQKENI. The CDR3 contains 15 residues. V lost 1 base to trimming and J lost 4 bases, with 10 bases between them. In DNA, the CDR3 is TGTGCCAGCTCACCACTGGGCCTCAGCACCGGGGAGCTGTTTTTT. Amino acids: CASSPLGLSTGELFF. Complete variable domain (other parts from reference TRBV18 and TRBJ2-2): NAGVMQNPRHLVRRRGQEARLRCSPMKGHSHVYWYRQLPEEGLKFMVYLQKENIIDESGMPKERFSAEFPKEGPSILRIQQVVRGDSAAYFCASSPLGLSTGELFFGEGSRLTVL.

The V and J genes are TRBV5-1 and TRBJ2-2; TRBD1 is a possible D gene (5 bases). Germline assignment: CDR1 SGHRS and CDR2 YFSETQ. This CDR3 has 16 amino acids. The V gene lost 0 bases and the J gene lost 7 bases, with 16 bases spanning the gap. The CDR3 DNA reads TGCGCCAGCAGCTTGGAGGTGTCAGGGCTCGGCGGGGAGCTGTTTTTT. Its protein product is CASSLEVSGLGGELFF.

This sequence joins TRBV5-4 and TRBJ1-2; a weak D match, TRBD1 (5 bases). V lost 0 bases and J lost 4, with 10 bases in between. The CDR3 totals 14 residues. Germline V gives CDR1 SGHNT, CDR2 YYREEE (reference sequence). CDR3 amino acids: CASSLGGVVYGYTF. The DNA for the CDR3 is TGTGCCAGCAGCTTGGGAGGGGTAGTCTATGGCTACACCTTC. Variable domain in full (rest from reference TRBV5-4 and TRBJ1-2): ETGVTQSPTHLIKTRGQQVTLRCSSQSGHNTVSWYQQALGQGPQFIFQYYREEENGRGNFPPRFSGLQFPNYSSELNVNALELDDSALYLCASSLGGVVYGYTFGSGTRLTVV.

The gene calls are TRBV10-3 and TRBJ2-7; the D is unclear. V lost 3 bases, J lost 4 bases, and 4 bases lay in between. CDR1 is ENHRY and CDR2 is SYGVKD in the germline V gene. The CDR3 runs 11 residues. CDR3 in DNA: TGTGCCATCAGTGATAAATACGAGCAGTACTTC. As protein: CAISDKYEQYF.

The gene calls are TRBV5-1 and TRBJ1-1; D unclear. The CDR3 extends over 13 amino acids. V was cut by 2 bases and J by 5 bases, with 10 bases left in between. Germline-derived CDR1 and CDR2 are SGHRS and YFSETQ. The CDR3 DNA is TGCGCCAGCAGCTTTTTCCCCTCGACTGAAGCTTTCTTT. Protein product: CASSFFPSTEAFF. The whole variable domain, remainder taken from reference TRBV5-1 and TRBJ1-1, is KAGVTQTPRYLIKTRGQQVTLSCSPISGHRSVSWYQQTPGQGLQFLFEYFSETQRNKGNFPGRFSGRQFSNSRSEMNVSTLELGDSALYLCASSFFPSTEAFFGQGTRLTVV.

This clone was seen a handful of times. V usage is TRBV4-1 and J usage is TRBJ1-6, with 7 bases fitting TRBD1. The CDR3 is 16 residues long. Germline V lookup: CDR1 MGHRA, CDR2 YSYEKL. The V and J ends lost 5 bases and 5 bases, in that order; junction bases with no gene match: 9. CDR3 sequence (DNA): TGCGCCAGCAGCTCAACCACCGGGACAGATAATTCACCCCTCCACTTT. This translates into CASSSTTGTDNSPLHF.

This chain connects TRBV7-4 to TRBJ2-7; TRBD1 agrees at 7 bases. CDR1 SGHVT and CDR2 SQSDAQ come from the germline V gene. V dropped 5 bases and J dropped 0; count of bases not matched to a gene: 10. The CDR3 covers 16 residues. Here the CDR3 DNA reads TGTGCCAGCAGCCATTCACCGGGACAGCACTCCTACGAGCAGTACTTC. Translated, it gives CASSHSPGQHSYEQYF.

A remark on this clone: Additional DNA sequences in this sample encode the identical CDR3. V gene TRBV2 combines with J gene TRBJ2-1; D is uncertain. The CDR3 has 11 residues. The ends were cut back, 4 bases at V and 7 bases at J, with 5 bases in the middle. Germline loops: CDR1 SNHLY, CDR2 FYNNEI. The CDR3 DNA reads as TGTGCCAGCAGTGTGAGGAATGAGCAGTTCTTC. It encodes CASSVRNEQFF.

The CDR3 spells CASSRPDSYEQYF. The CDR3 region has the DNA TGTGCCAGCAGCAGGCCAGACAGCTACGAGCAGTACTTC. The chain carries TRBV6-1 and TRBJ2-7; a weak D match, TRBD1 (5 bases). The ends were cut back, 6 bases at V and 3 bases at J, with 12 bases in the middle. CDR3 length equals 13 residues. Germline V gene data show CDR1 as MNHNS and CDR2 as SASEGT.

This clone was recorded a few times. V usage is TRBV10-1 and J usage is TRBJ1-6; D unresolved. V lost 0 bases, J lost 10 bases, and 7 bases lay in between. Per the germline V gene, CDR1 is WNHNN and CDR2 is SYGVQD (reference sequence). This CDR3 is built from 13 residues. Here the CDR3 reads CASSESELSPLHF. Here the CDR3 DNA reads TGCGCCAGCAGTGAGTCGGAGTTATCACCCCTCCACTTT.

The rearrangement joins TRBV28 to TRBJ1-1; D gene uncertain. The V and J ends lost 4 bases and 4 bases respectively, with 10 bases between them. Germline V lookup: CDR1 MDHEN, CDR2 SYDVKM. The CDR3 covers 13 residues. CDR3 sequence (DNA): TGTGCCAGCAGTTGGGGTCGGAGCACTGAAGCTTTCTTT. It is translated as CASSWGRSTEAFF.

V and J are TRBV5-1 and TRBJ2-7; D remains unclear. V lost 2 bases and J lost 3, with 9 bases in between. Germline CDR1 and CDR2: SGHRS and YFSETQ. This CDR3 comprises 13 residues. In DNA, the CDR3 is TGCGCCAGCAGCTTCAGGAAGGACTACGAGCAGTACTTC. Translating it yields CASSFRKDYEQYF.

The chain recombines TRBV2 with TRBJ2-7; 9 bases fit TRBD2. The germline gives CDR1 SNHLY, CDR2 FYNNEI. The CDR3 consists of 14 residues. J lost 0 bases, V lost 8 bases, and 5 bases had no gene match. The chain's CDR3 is CASLPTSGSYEQYF. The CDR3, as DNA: TGTGCCAGCCTCCCGACTAGCGGCTCCTACGAGCAGTACTTC.

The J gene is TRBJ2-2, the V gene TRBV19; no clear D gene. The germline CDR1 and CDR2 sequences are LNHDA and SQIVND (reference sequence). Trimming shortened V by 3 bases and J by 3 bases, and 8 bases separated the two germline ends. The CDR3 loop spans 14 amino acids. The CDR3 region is CASSMQAHTGELFF. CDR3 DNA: TGTGCCAGTAGTATGCAGGCCCACACCGGGGAGCTGTTTTTT.

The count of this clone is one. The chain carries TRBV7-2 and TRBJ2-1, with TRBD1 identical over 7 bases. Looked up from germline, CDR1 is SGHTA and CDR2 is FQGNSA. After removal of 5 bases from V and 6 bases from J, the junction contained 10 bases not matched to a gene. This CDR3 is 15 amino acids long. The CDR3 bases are TGTGCCAGCAGCCCCAGACAGGGACAAACCAATGAGCAGTTCTTC. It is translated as CASSPRQGQTNEQFF.

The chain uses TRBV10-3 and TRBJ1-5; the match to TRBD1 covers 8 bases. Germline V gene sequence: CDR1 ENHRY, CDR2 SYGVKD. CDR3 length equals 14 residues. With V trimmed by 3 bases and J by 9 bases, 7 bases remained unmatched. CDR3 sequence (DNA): TGTGCCATCAGTGACAGGGGGCCCCTAGGGCCCCAGCATTTT. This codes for CAISDRGPLGPQHF.

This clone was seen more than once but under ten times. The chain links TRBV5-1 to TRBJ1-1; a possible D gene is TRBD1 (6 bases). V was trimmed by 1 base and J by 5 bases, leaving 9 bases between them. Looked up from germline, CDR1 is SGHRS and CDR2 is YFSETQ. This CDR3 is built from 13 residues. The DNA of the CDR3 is TGCGCCAGCAGCTTGTCAGGGGTTACTGAAGCTTTCTTT. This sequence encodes CASSLSGVTEAFF. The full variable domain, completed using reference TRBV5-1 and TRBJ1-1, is KAGVTQTPRYLIKTRGQQVTLSCSPISGHRSVSWYQQTPGQGLQFLFEYFSETQRNKGNFPGRFSGRQFSNSRSEMNVSTLELGDSALYLCASSLSGVTEAFFGQGTRLTVV.

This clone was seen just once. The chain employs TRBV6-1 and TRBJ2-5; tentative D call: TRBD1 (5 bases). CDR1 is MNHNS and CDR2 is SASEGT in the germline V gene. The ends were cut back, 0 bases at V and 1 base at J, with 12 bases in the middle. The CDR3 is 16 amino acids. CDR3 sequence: CASSEADSWAQETQYF. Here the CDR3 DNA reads TGTGCCAGCAGTGAAGCCGACAGTTGGGCCCAAGAGACCCAGTACTTC.

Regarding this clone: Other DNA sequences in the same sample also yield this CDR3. The CDR3 nucleotides read TGTGCCAGCAGTTTAGGGGGTAGGACTGAAGCTTTCTTT. Encoded protein: CASSLGGRTEAFF. V and J are TRBV28 and TRBJ1-1; D is possibly TRBD1 (5 bases). Trimming cost V 2 bases and J 5 bases, with 9 bases left between them. The CDR3 length is 13 residues. Germline V gene lookup returns CDR1 MDHEN and CDR2 SYDVKM.

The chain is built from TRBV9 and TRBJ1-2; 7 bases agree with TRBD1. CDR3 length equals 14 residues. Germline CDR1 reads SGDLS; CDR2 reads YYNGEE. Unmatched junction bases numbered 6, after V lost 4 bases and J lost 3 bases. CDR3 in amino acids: CASSPGQSDYGYTF. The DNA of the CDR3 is TGTGCCAGCAGCCCGGGACAGAGCGACTATGGCTACACCTTC.

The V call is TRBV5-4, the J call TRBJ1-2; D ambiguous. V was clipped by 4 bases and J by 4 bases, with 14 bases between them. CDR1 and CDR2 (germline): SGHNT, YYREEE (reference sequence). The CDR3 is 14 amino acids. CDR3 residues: CASSPGNSRYGYTF. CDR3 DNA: TGTGCCAGCAGCCCGGGGAACAGCCGCTATGGCTACACCTTC.

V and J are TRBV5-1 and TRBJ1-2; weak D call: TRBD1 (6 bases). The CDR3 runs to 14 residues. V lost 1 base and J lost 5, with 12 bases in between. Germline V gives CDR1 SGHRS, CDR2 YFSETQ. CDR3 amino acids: CASSLMGAGYGYTF. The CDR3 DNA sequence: TGCGCCAGCAGCTTGATGGGGGCAGGATATGGCTACACCTTC.

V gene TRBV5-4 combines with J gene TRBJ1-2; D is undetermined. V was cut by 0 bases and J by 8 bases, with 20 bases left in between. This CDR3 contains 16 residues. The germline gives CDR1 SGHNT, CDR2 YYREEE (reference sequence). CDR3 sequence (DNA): TGTGCCAGCAGCTTGGGTCGGACGGACTCCCACGCGGGCTACACCTTC. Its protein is CASSLGRTDSHAGYTF.

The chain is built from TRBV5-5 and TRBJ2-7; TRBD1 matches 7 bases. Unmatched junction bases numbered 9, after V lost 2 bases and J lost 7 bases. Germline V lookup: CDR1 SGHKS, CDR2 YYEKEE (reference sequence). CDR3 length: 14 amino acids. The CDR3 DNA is TGTGCCAGCAGCTTAAGGACAGGCCCGGGGGAGCAGTACTTC. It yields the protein CASSLRTGPGEQYF.

The CDR3 reads CASSSTPGLLQEDGYTF. In nucleotides, the CDR3 is TGTGCCAGTAGTTCCACGCCGGGACTCCTTCAGGAGGATGGCTACACCTTC. The genes are TRBV19 and TRBJ1-2; perhaps TRBD1 as D (5 bases). The CDR3 loop spans 17 amino acids. Germline CDR1 and CDR2: LNHDA and SQIVND (reference sequence). Trimming removed 5 bases at V and 6 bases at J, with 25 bases between.

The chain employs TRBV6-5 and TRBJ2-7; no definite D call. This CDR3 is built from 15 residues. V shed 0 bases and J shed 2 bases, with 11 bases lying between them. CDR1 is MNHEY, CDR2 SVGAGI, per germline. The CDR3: CASSYSNQVPYEQYF. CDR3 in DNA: TGTGCCAGCAGTTACTCGAATCAGGTTCCCTACGAGCAGTACTTC.

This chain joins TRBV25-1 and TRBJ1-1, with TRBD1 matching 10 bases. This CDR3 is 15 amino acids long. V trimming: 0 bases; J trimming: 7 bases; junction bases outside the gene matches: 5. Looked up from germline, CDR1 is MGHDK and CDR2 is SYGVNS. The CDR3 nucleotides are TGTGCCAGCAGTGAATATAGGACAGGGGGAGTTGAAGCTTTCTTT. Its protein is CASSEYRTGGVEAFF.

The CDR3 is CAISESGPAGEQYF. The CDR3, as DNA: TGTGCCATCAGTGAGTCGGGACCGGCGGGGGAGCAGTACTTC. The gene calls are TRBV10-3 and TRBJ2-7; TRBD2 might be the D (6 bases). The CDR3 is made up of 14 amino acids. V was trimmed by 0 bases and J by 7 bases, leaving 13 bases between them. Germline loops: CDR1 ENHRY, CDR2 SYGVKD.

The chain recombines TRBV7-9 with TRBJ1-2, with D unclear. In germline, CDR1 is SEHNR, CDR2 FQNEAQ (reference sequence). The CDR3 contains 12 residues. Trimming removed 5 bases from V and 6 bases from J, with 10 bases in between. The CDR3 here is CASSIDINGYTF. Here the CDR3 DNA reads TGTGCCAGCAGCATCGACATTAATGGCTACACCTTC. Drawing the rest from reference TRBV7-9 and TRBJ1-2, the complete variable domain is DTGVSQNPRHKITKRGQNVTFRCDPISEHNRLYWYRQTLGQGPEFLTYFQNEAQLEKSRLLSDRFSAERPKGSFSTLEIQRTEQGDSAMYLCASSIDINGYTFGSGTRLTVV.

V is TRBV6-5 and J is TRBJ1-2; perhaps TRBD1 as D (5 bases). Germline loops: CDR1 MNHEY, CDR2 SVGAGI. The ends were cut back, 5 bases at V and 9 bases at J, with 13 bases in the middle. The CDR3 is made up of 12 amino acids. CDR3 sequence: CASSPRTGRYTF. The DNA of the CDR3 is TGTGCCAGCAGTCCCCGGACGGGGCGCTACACCTTC.